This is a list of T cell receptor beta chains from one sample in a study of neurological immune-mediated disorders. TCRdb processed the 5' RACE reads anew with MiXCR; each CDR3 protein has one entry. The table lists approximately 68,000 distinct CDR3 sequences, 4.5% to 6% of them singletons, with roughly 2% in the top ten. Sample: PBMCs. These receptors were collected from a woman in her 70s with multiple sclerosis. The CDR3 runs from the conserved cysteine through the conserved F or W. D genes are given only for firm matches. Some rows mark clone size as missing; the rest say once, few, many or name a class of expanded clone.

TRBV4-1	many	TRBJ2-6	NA	TGCGCCAGCAGCCAAGAACGGGACGTCCTGACTTTC	CASSQERDVLTF
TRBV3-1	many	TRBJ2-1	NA	TGTGCCAGCAGCTCGACAGGCGGGCAGTTCTTC	CASSSTGGQFF
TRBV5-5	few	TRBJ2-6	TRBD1	TGTGCCAGCAGCTTGTTCGGGACAGTCTATTCTGGGGCCAACGTCCTGACTTTC	CASSLFGTVYSGANVLTF
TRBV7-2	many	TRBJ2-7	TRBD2	TGTGCCAGCAGCCTAGGACTAGCTGAGCAGTACTTC	CASSLGLAEQYF
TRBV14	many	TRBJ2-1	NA	TGTGCCAGCAGCCAAGACGGGGGAGCTTACAATGAGCAGTTCTTC	CASSQDGGAYNEQFF
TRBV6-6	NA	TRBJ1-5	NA	TGTGCCAGCAGTTACTCGAGCGGGGGGGTTCGCAATCAGCCCCAGCATTTT	CASSYSSGGVRNQPQHF
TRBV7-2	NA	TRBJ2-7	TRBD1	TGTGCCAGCAGCGTAGGGGACAGCTACGAGCAGTACTTC	CASSVGDSYEQYF
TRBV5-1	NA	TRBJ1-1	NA	TGCGCCAGCAGCCTTTCGGGGTACAGGGAAACTGAAGATTTCTTT	CASSLSGYRETEDFF
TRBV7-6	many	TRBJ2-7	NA	TGTGCCAGCAGCCGAGTGGAGCTTACGGGGGAGCAGTACTTC	CASSRVELTGEQYF
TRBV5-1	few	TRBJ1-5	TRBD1	TGCGCCAGCAGCATTGGACAGGGTAGTCAGCCCCAGCATTTT	CASSIGQGSQPQHF
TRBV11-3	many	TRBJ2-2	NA	TGTGCCAGCAGCTTACTCGTCACCGGGGAGCTGTTTTTT	CASSLLVTGELFF
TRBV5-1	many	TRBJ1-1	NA	TGCGCCAGCAGCTTGGATCAGAACACTGAAGCTTTCTTT	CASSLDQNTEAFF
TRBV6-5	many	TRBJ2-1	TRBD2	TGTGCCAGCAGTGCCCTGGGCGGGAGGATCCCGAATGAGCAGTTCTTC	CASSALGGRIPNEQFF
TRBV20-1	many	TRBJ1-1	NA	TGCAGTGCTAGAGATTACGGCGGCCCCAGAAGTGAAGCTTTCTTT	CSARDYGGPRSEAFF
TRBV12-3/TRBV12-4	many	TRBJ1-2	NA	TGTGCCAGCAGTTTAACCTCAACTAACTATGGCTACACCTTC	CASSLTSTNYGYTF
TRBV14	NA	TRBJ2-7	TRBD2	TGTGCCAGCAGCCAAACCGGGACTAGGCTTACCTACGAGCAGTACTTC	CASSQTGTRLTYEQYF
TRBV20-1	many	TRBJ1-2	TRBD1	TGCAGTGCTGAACCGGGACAGGGCTACGGCTACACCTTC	CSAEPGQGYGYTF
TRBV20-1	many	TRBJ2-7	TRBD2	TGCAGTGCAACAAGCGGGACCACCTACGAGCAGTACTTC	CSATSGTTYEQYF
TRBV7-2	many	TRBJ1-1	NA	TGTGCCAGCAGCTTAGAACGGGGGGTGGTGACTGAAGCTTTCTTT	CASSLERGVVTEAFF
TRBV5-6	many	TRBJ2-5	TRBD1	TGTGCCAGCAGCGCCTCCAGGGGGCTGGAGACCCAGTACTTC	CASSASRGLETQYF
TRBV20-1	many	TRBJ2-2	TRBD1	TGCAGTGCTAGAGTGGCAGGGGGGAACACCGGGGAGCTGTTTTTT	CSARVAGGNTGELFF
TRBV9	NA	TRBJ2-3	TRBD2	TGTGCCAGCAGCCCCCGTGTTAGCGGGATGTCCACAGATACGCAGTATTTT	CASSPRVSGMSTDTQYF
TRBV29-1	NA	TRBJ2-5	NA	TGCAGCGTTGAAGAACGGCCGGGACAAGAGACCCAGTACTTC	CSVEERPGQETQYF
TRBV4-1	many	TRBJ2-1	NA	TGCGCCAGCAGCCAAGGAGAGACTAGGAACAATGAGCAGTTCTTC	CASSQGETRNNEQFF
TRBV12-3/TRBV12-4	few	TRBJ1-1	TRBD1	TGTGCCAGCAGTAGACAGGGAACGAACACTGAAGCTTTCTTT	CASSRQGTNTEAFF
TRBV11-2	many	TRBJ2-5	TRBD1	TGTGCCAGCAGCTTGAGTGGACAGGTGGGAGATGGGACCCAGTACTTC	CASSLSGQVGDGTQYF
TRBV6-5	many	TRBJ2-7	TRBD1	TGTGCCAGCAGCCTCTCAGGGGGTGGAACCTACGAGCAGTACTTC	CASSLSGGGTYEQYF
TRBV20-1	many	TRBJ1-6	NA	TGCAGTGCACCAGACAGGAGCTCCTATAATTCACCCCTCCACTTT	CSAPDRSSYNSPLHF
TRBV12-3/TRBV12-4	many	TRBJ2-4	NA	TGTGCCAGCAGTTTAGCAGGACTAGCCAAAAACATTCAGTACTTC	CASSLAGLAKNIQYF
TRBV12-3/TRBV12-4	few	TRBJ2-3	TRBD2	TGTGCCAGCACCGGAACTAGCGGGCTTAGCACAGATACGCAGTATTTT	CASTGTSGLSTDTQYF
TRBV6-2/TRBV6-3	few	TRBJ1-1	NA	TGTGCCAGCAGCCCCGCGAGTCCGGGGGTAGTCAATGAAGCTTTCTTT	CASSPASPGVVNEAFF
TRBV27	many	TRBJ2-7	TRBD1	TGTGCCAGCTCAGAGGGACAGAGACTCTACGAGCAGTACTTC	CASSEGQRLYEQYF
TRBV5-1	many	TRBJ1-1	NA	TGCGCCAGCAGCTCGCTCAGGGGTTCCATGAACACTGAAGCTTTCTTT	CASSSLRGSMNTEAFF
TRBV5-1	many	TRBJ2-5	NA	TGCGCCAGCAGACAGGACCAAGAGACCCAGTACTTC	CASRQDQETQYF
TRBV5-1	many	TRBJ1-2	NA	TGCGCCAGCAGCTTGGGGACAGACTGGGGCTACACCTTC	CASSLGTDWGYTF
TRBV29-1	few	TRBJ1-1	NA	TGCAGCGTTGACCAGGGAAAAAACACTGAAGCTTTCTTT	CSVDQGKNTEAFF
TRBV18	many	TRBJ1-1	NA	TGTGCCAGCTCCCCGCAGGAGGGGAATCGGAACACTGAAGCTTTCTTT	CASSPQEGNRNTEAFF
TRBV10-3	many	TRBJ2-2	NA	TGTGCCATCAGTGAGTTTGACCCGGCGAACACCGGGGAGCTGTTTTTT	CAISEFDPANTGELFF
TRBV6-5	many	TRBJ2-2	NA	TGTGCCACCCGGGACCAGACCACCGGGGAGCTGTTTTTT	CATRDQTTGELFF
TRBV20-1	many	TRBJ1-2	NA	TGCAGTGCAGCTCACCTCAGTGGGAAAGTCGACTATGGCTACACCTTC	CSAAHLSGKVDYGYTF
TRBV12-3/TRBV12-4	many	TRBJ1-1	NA	TGTGCCAGCATCACCTCGTTAATGAACACTGAAGCTTTCTTT	CASITSLMNTEAFF
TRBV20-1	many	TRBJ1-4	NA	TGCAGTGCTAGGGCCACAACGGACAAGGTTTGGGAAAAACTGTTTTTT	CSARATTDKVWEKLFF
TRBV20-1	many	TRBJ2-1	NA	TGCAGTGCTAGTGCTTGGCGGAGGGGGGGGTACAATGAGCAGTTCTTC	CSASAWRRGGYNEQFF
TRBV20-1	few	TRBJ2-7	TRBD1	TGCAGTGCTCCCGGGACAGGGTTTAAGCCGGGACCTAGGGAGCAGTACTTC	CSAPGTGFKPGPREQYF
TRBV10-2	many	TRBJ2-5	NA	TGCGCCACTACAGGCGGGGCATTACAAGAGACCCAGTACTTC	CATTGGALQETQYF
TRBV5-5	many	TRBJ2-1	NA	TGTGCCAGCAGCTTGGTGGGTTTCAGGACGAATGAGCAGTTCTTC	CASSLVGFRTNEQFF
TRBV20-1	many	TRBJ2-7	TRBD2	TGCAGGGTACGGGTAGGGCTAGCGGGAGACGAGCAGTACTTC	CRVRVGLAGDEQYF
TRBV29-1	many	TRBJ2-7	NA	TGCAGCGCGGGACTCTACTCCTACGAGCAGTACTTC	CSAGLYSYEQYF
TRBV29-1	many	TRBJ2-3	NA	TGCAGCGTCACCCGCACAGATACGCAGTATTTT	CSVTRTDTQYF
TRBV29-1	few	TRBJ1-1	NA	TGCAGCGTTAGGGAGACCACTGAAGCTTTCTTT	CSVRETTEAFF
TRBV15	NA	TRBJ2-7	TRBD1	TGTGCCACCAGCGACCGGACAGGGGGCTACGAGCAGTACTTC	CATSDRTGGYEQYF
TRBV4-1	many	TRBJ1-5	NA	TGCGCCAGCAGCCAAGGAGACAGTAGCAATCAGCCCCAGCATTTT	CASSQGDSSNQPQHF
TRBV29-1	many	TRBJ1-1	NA	TGCAGCGGCCGTACAGGGAACACTGAAGCTTTCTTT	CSGRTGNTEAFF